The TCR beta chain under discussion was sequenced for a study of blood T cell repertoires in COVID-19. V shed 4 bases and J shed 2 bases, with 17 bases lying between them. The CDR3 is 16 residues long. Germline CDR1 SGHTA, CDR2 FQGNSA. Sequenced by immunoSEQ multiplex PCR; TCRdb stores in-frame clones only, minus some. The sample yields 30,000 to 35,000 clones, 80% seen once. The clonotype comes from a man older than 75 with acute or convalescent COVID-19. The rearrangement uses TRBV7-2 and TRBJ2-5, with a tentative D call TRBD2 (6 bases). Material: peripheral blood. The CDR3 DNA is TGTGCCAGCAGCTCCGTGACTAGGGGATTACAAGAGACCCAGTACTTC. It translates to CASSSVTRGLQETQYF.